Below, 14 T cell receptor beta chains from the same sample are listed, as sequenced in a study of shared clonotypes between healthy human individuals (dated by TCRdb to 2019 to 2021). The library was made by the immunoSEQ multiplex PCR assay. In TCRdb, the immuneACCESS table is reduced to in-frame sequences with V and J assigned. These tables do not hold every clone; where another copy was compared, an unresolved V gene accounts for under half, and the others remain unexplained. The table for this sample lists approximately 2.5 million clones; roughly 93% of them were counted only once. The ten largest clones take up 0.36% of the sample. Material for sequencing was naive CD4+ T cells from PBMCs. The meaning of the sample's cell subset or site label: CD45RA+ positively selected. These receptors came from a young man in good health. Some clones in this sample may be carry-over from other donors' samples.

The chain employs TRBV5-1 and TRBJ1-2, with 10 positions matching TRBD1. The CDR3 runs to 14 residues. CDR1 SGHRS and CDR2 YFSETQ come from the germline V gene. V lost 4 bases to trimming and J lost 8 bases; unmatched junction nucleotides: 8. CDR3 DNA: TGCGCCAGCAGCCTCGCGACAGGGGGCCGAGGCTACACCTTC. Amino acids: CASSLATGGRGYTF.

The V gene is TRBV29-1, the J gene TRBJ1-5, with D unresolved. V lost 4 bases to trimming and J lost 3 bases, with 10 bases between them. Germline CDR1 and CDR2: SQVTM and ANQGSEA. The CDR3 sequence is 13 residues long. CDR3 bases: TGCAGCGTTGGGGAGGACCTCAATCAGCCCCAGCATTTT. It specifies CSVGEDLNQPQHF.

V and J are TRBV11-2 and TRBJ2-1; either TRBD1 or TRBD2 may fit D (5 bases each). Germline V gives CDR1 SGHAT, CDR2 FQNNGV. The CDR3 spans 15 residues. V lost 8 bases to trimming and J lost 3 bases, with 17 bases between them. This CDR3 is CASGGPRDDYNEQFF. CDR3 DNA sequence: TGTGCCAGCGGGGGTCCCCGGGACGACTACAATGAGCAGTTCTTC.

The chain couples TRBV29-1 to TRBJ2-5; perhaps TRBD2 as D (6 bases). Germline CDR1 and CDR2: SQVTM and ANQGSEA. CDR3 length: 13 amino acids. Deletions cut 6 bases from V and 5 bases from J, with 16 bases between. CDR3 DNA sequence: TGCAGCGTGGACGGGGAGGTCTATGAGACCCAGTACTTC. It translates to CSVDGEVYETQYF.

The rearrangement uses TRBV5-8 and TRBJ2-2; 9 nucleotides match TRBD1. V shed 5 bases, J shed 4 bases, and the junction held 9 bases outside the gene matches. The CDR3 has 16 residues. In germline, CDR1 is SGHTS, CDR2 YDEGEE. Here the CDR3 DNA reads TGTGCCAGCAGTCCGGACAGGGGAGGGTCCACCGGGGAGCTGTTTTTT. It yields the protein CASSPDRGGSTGELFF.

The V and J genes are TRBV19 and TRBJ1-2; the match to TRBD1 covers 9 bases. The CDR3 loop spans 15 amino acids. CDR1 and CDR2 from the germline V gene are LNHDA and SQIVND (reference sequence). J lost 7 bases, V lost 6 bases, and 12 bases had no gene match. The CDR3 spells CASSLDRGRLVGYTF. In nucleotides, the CDR3 is TGTGCCAGTAGCTTAGACAGGGGGAGGCTTGTTGGCTACACCTTC.

The chain recombines TRBV5-4 with TRBJ2-1; weak D call: TRBD2 (6 bases). The CDR3 length is 18 residues. V was trimmed by 1 base and J by 0 bases, leaving 17 bases between them. The V gene's germline CDR1 is SGHNT and CDR2 YYREEE (reference sequence). CDR3 in amino acids: CASSLSASASPSYNEQFF. The CDR3 coding sequence is TGTGCCAGCAGCTTGTCGGCTAGCGCGAGCCCCTCCTACAATGAGCAGTTCTTC.

The chain is built from TRBV5-1 and TRBJ2-1; 10 nucleotides match TRBD2. After removal of 2 bases from V and 2 bases from J, the junction contained 7 bases not matched to a gene. There are 17 residues in the CDR3. From germline, CDR1 is SGHRS and CDR2 YFSETQ. The CDR3 is CASSFLSGTSAYNEQFF. The CDR3 nucleotides read TGCGCCAGCAGCTTCTTATCCGGGACTAGCGCCTACAATGAGCAGTTCTTC.

The CDR3 here is CAISATSGRYNEQFF. CDR3 bases: TGTGCCATCAGTGCGACTAGCGGGAGATACAATGAGCAGTTCTTC. V usage is TRBV10-3 and J usage is TRBJ2-1; 12 bases match TRBD2. V shed 4 bases and J 4 bases; nucleotides not matched to a gene: 2. The CDR3 has 15 residues. Germline-derived CDR1 and CDR2 are ENHRY and SYGVKD.

The V and J genes are TRBV7-2 and TRBJ2-6; D is undetermined. The length of the CDR3 is 12 residues. Per the germline V gene, CDR1 is SGHTA and CDR2 is FQGNSA. Trimming took off 4 bases at V and 4 bases at J, with 2 bases between the two ends. The CDR3 reads CASSSGANVLTF. CDR3 DNA: TGTGCCAGCAGCTCGGGGGCCAACGTCCTGACTTTC.

This sequence joins TRBV7-2 and TRBJ1-5; no reliable D call. The CDR3 loop spans 16 amino acids. The V end was cut by 1 base, the J end by 1 base, with 11 bases between. Looked up from germline, CDR1 is SGHTA and CDR2 is FQGNSA. The CDR3, as DNA: TGTGCCAGCAGCTTAGTGAGCCCGCCGAGCAATCAGCCCCAGCATTTT. It yields the protein CASSLVSPPSNQPQHF. Combining the CDR3 with reference TRBV7-2 and TRBJ1-5 gives the whole variable domain GAGVSQSPSNKVTEKGKDVELRCDPISGHTALYWYRQSLGQGLEFLIYFQGNSAPDKSGLPSDRFSAERTGGSVSTLTIQRTQQEDSAVYLCASSLVSPPSNQPQHFGDGTRLSIL.

This chain joins TRBV27 and TRBJ1-4, with TRBD1 as a possible D gene (6 bases). The CDR3 has 14 residues. Looked up from germline, CDR1 is MNHEY and CDR2 is SMNVEV (reference sequence). Trimming took off 6 bases at V and 7 bases at J, with 15 bases between the two ends. CDR3 bases: TGTGCCAGCAGCCTGGGACACCGACCTGAAAAACTGTTTTTT. It encodes CASSLGHRPEKLFF.

The chain employs TRBV18 and TRBJ2-1, with 12 bases that match TRBD2. From germline, CDR1 is KGHSH and CDR2 LQKENI. V was pared by 4 bases and J by 2 bases, with 6 bases of the junction left unmatched. The CDR3 extends over 17 amino acids. CDR3 region: CASSQDRTSGTYNEQFF. DNA for the CDR3: TGTGCCAGCTCACAGGACCGGACTAGCGGGACCTACAATGAGCAGTTCTTC.

The J gene is TRBJ2-7, the V gene TRBV5-5; the D is unclear. V lost 0 bases and J 5 bases, leaving 15 bases between the germline ends. The CDR3 consists of 15 residues. The germline gives CDR1 SGHKS, CDR2 YYEKEE (reference sequence). The CDR3 region is CASSLDFGRNNEQYF. CDR3 bases: TGTGCCAGCAGCTTGGATTTTGGACGGAATAACGAGCAGTACTTC. Full variable domain (outside the CDR3, taken from reference TRBV5-5 and TRBJ2-7): DAGVTQSPTHLIKTRGQQVTLRCSPISGHKSVSWYQQVLGQGPQFIFQYYEKEERGRGNFPDRFSARQFPNYSSELNVNALLLGDSALYLCASSLDFGRNNEQYFGPGTRLTVT.